Presented here are 31 T cell receptor beta chains from one specimen sequenced in a study of blood T cells in healthy people across ages. For the second PCR, which ran for 7 to 11 cycles, a sample-barcoded 5' primer and a J-beta primer mix were used. TCRdb fed the 5' RACE reads into MiXCR, producing one record per CDR3 protein. Of about 620,000 distinct CDR3 sequences in the sample, roughly 20% were seen once. Sequencing input: blood. These receptors came from a man in his sixties or seventies in good health.

The chain employs TRBV7-9 and TRBJ1-4; TRBD1 agrees at 7 bases. Losses at the gene ends were 1 base for V and 4 bases for J; bases not matched to a gene: 9. Germline V gene data show CDR1 as SEHNR and CDR2 as FQNEAQ (reference sequence). The CDR3 runs 17 residues. CDR3 in DNA: TGTGCCAGCAGCTTAGGAAGTAAACAGGGGATTAATGAAAAACTGTTTTTT. It yields the protein CASSLGSKQGINEKLFF.

The rearrangement links TRBV28 to TRBJ1-1; possible D gene TRBD1, 6 bases. The germline V gene has CDR1 MDHEN and CDR2 SYDVKM. This CDR3 region has 13 residues. V was trimmed by 5 bases and J by 3 bases, leaving 10 bases between them. CDR3 residues: CASSQGSDTEAFF. The CDR3 DNA is TGTGCCAGCAGTCAGGGGAGTGACACTGAAGCTTTCTTT.

This clonotype was seen repeatedly, ten times or more. The genes are TRBV28 and TRBJ2-1, with D possibly being TRBD2 (5 bases). The CDR3 totals 15 residues. The germline V gene has CDR1 MDHEN and CDR2 SYDVKM. Trimming took 6 bases from V and 1 from J, leaving 13 bases between them. The CDR3 DNA reads TGTGCCAGCAGCCCGGCCTGGGAGTCCTACAATGAGCAGTTCTTC. This gives the protein CASSPAWESYNEQFF.

In this sample, this clonotype turned up a few times. The chain employs TRBV20-1 and TRBJ2-5; either TRBD1 or TRBD2 may fit D (5 bases each). Trimming stripped 7 bases from V and 4 bases from J, with 16 bases between. This CDR3 has 13 amino acids. Germline V gene lookup returns CDR1 DFQATT and CDR2 SNEGSKA (reference sequence). CDR3: CSVGPSWGETQYF. The DNA for the CDR3 is TGCAGTGTGGGACCTAGCTGGGGAGAGACCCAGTACTTC.

The chain couples TRBV2 to TRBJ1-4, with 7 nucleotides matching TRBD1. The CDR3 loop spans 16 amino acids. Germline V gene lookup returns CDR1 SNHLY and CDR2 FYNNEI. V lost 4 bases to trimming and J lost 4 bases; unmatched junction nucleotides: 9. The CDR3 sequence is CASSVDRGLINEKLFF. CDR3 sequence (DNA): TGTGCCAGCAGTGTTGATAGGGGGCTTATTAATGAAAAACTGTTTTTT.

With regard to this clonotype: The germline gene is not matched at one end of the junction; a read error may be the cause. V usage is TRBV6-2 or TRBV6-3 and J usage is TRBJ1-2, with TRBD1 identical over 7 bases. Germline CDR1 is MNHEY and CDR2 is SVGEGT. CDR3 length: 10 residues. The DNA for the CDR3 is TGTGCCAGCAGTAACGGACAGGTCCGCTTC. As protein: CASSNGQVRF.

CDR3 residues: CATTWGTSSYEQYF. DNA for the CDR3: TGTGCCACCACTTGGGGGACGAGCTCCTACGAGCAGTACTTC. The chain couples TRBV19 to TRBJ2-7; the D gene could be TRBD1 or TRBD2 (5 bases each). Germline values: CDR1 LNHDA, CDR2 SQIVND (reference sequence). The CDR3 totals 14 residues. The V and J ends lost 10 bases and 0 bases respectively, with 16 bases between them.

The V call is TRBV28, the J call TRBJ1-4; 11 bases line up with TRBD1. This CDR3 has 14 amino acids. Trimming at V came to 4 bases and at J to 9 bases, leaving 4 bases not matched to a gene. Germline values: CDR1 MDHEN, CDR2 SYDVKM. CDR3 sequence (DNA): TGTGCCAGCAGTTCCTGGACAGGGGGCAAAAAACTGTTTTTT. It translates to CASSSWTGGKKLFF.

This clonotype has a handful of counts. The chain employs TRBV5-1 and TRBJ2-5; D is possibly TRBD2 (5 bases). With 4 bases removed from V and 3 bases from J, the gap between germline ends came to 10 bases. Germline lookup yields CDR1 SGHRS and CDR2 YFSETQ. The CDR3 runs to 13 residues. In nucleotides, the CDR3 is TGCGCCAGCAGCCCTACCGGGGAAGAGACCCAGTACTTC. Its translation is CASSPTGEETQYF.

Comments on this clonotype: The germline gene is not matched at one end of the junction; a read error may be the cause. The V call is TRBV7-9, the J call TRBJ2-7, with 8 positions matching TRBD1. The CDR3 is 15 amino acids. CDR1 and CDR2 (germline): SEHNR, FQNEAQ (reference sequence). The CDR3 sequence: CASSPRQGRSYEQCF. Written as DNA, the CDR3 is TGTGCCAGCAGCCCCAGACAGGGGCGCTCCTACGAGCAGTGCTTC.

This clonotype was detected ten times or more. The chain couples TRBV29-1 to TRBJ2-1; D is unresolved. Trimming took 5 bases from V and 3 from J, leaving 17 bases between them. Germline-derived CDR1 and CDR2 are SQVTM and ANQGSEA. The CDR3 runs 15 residues. In DNA form, the CDR3 reads TGCAGCGTTCCACTTGACTTCTCGATCTACAATGAGCAGTTCTTC. This encodes CSVPLDFSIYNEQFF.

V gene TRBV6-6 combines with J gene TRBJ1-5; 8 bases are shared with TRBD1. This CDR3 has 13 amino acids. Germline values: CDR1 MNHNY, CDR2 SVGAGI (reference sequence). V trimming: 9 bases; J trimming: 6 bases; junction bases outside the gene matches: 7. CDR3 region: CASRTGSGQPQHF. CDR3 DNA sequence: TGTGCCAGTAGGACAGGGTCCGGTCAGCCCCAGCATTTT.

This clonotype has just a few counts. The V gene is TRBV10-2, the J gene TRBJ2-5, with TRBD2 matching 12 bases. TRBJ2-7 matches the DNA end more closely, so the J call is doubtful. This CDR3 region has 16 residues. Germline V gene data show CDR1 as WSHSY and CDR2 as SAAADI. The chain's CDR3 is CASSGLAGEGSYEQYF. The CDR3 nucleotides are TGCGCCAGCAGTGGACTAGCGGGAGAAGGGTCCTACGAGCAGTACTTC.

The rearrangement uses TRBV18 and TRBJ1-5, with 7 positions matching TRBD1. The V and J ends lost 5 bases and 9 bases, in that order; junction bases with no gene match: 10. The CDR3 covers 14 residues. Germline lookup yields CDR1 KGHSH and CDR2 LQKENI. CDR3 residues: CASSSSDRDRPQHF. The DNA for the CDR3 is TGTGCCAGCTCATCTAGCGACAGGGATCGGCCCCAGCATTTT. The full variable domain, with the rest looked up from reference TRBV18 and TRBJ1-5, is NAGVMQNPRHLVRRRGQEARLRCSPMKGHSHVYWYRQLPEEGLKFMVYLQKENIIDESGMPKERFSAEFPKEGPSILRIQQVVRGDSAAYFCASSSSDRDRPQHFGDGTRLSIL.

This clonotype was observed a handful of times. The genes are TRBV28 and TRBJ2-5; D perhaps matches TRBD2 (7 bases). The DNA end is more similar to TRBJ2-1, so the J call may be wrong. The CDR3 length is 14 residues. Germline V gives CDR1 MDHEN, CDR2 SYDVKM. CDR3 protein: CASTSGGANNEQFF. For the CDR3, the DNA is TGTGCCAGCACTTCTGGGGGGGCCAACAATGAGCAGTTCTTC.

V gene TRBV9 combines with J gene TRBJ2-3, with a possible D match to TRBD2 (6 bases). Germline V gives CDR1 SGDLS, CDR2 YYNGEE. Trimming removed 4 bases from V and 2 bases from J, with 17 bases in between. The CDR3 is made up of 16 amino acids. The chain's CDR3 is CASSLTSGGVTDTQYF. The CDR3, as DNA: TGTGCCAGCAGCTTGACCTCCGGAGGGGTCACAGATACGCAGTATTTT.

This clonotype was recorded only once. The rearrangement uses TRBV7-9 and TRBJ2-3; D possibly matches TRBD1 or TRBD2 (6 bases each). CDR1 SEHNR and CDR2 FQNEAQ come from the germline V gene (reference sequence). CDR3 size: 17 residues. With 8 bases removed from V and 1 base from J, the gap between germline ends came to 22 bases. The CDR3 loop is CASETRVGGHRTDTQYF. The CDR3 DNA is TGTGCCAGCGAAACTAGGGTAGGGGGGCATCGCACAGATACGCAGTATTTT.

The chain links TRBV5-1 to TRBJ2-7; 12 bases fit TRBD2. Per the germline V gene, CDR1 is SGHRS and CDR2 is YFSETQ. The CDR3 runs to 17 residues. Germline trimming cut 0 bases from V and 6 bases from J; bases unmatched to any gene: 10. The CDR3 here is CASSLESSGRAAREQYF. CDR3 nucleotide sequence: TGCGCCAGCAGCTTGGAGTCTAGCGGGAGGGCCGCGCGCGAGCAGTACTTC.

This clonotype was recorded a few times. The chain uses TRBV20-1 and TRBJ2-1; 7 bases are shared with TRBD2. The CDR3 consists of 15 residues. Germline lookup yields CDR1 DFQATT and CDR2 SNEGSKA (reference sequence). The V segment lost 0 bases and the J segment 7 bases; nucleotides outside the gene matches: 9. The CDR3 protein is CSAREMNLAVNEQFF. As DNA, the CDR3 is TGCAGTGCTAGAGAGATGAACCTAGCGGTAAATGAGCAGTTCTTC.

The chain recombines TRBV12-3 or TRBV12-4 with TRBJ1-2; a possible D gene is TRBD1 (6 bases). The V and J ends lost 2 bases and 2 bases respectively, with 15 bases between them. There are 16 residues in the CDR3. In DNA, the CDR3 is TGTGCCAGCAGTTTAAGGGGGAGACAGACAAACTATGGCTACACCTTC. This gives the protein CASSLRGRQTNYGYTF.

This clonotype was counted at least ten times. This rearrangement joins TRBV7-9 to TRBJ1-4; TRBD1 agrees at 9 bases. The CDR3 consists of 15 residues. V gave up 2 bases and J gave up 5 bases; unmatched junction bases: 3. Germline CDR1 is SEHNR and CDR2 is FQNEAQ (reference sequence). The CDR3 nucleotides are TGTGCCAGCAGCTTACAAGGGACAGGGAATGAAAAACTGTTTTTT. This codes for CASSLQGTGNEKLFF.

This clonotype appeared a few times. The rearrangement joins TRBV18 to TRBJ2-3, with TRBD2 matching 7 bases. The germline V gene has CDR1 KGHSH and CDR2 LQKENI. CDR3 length equals 16 residues. V shed 1 base and J 4 bases; nucleotides not matched to a gene: 8. The CDR3 bases are TGTGCCAGCTCACCACAAGAGGGAGGGCCTTCAGATACGCAGTATTTT. It encodes CASSPQEGGPSDTQYF.

This clonotype was detected only a few times. The chain has TRBV3-1 and TRBJ2-7; 8 bases fit TRBD2. The CDR3 extends over 16 amino acids. Per germline, CDR1 LGHDT and CDR2 YNNKEL (reference sequence). Trimming cost V 0 bases and J 5 bases; bases outside gene matches: 9. For the CDR3, the DNA is TGTGCCAGCAGCCAAGATCTGACGGGACTAGACCACGAGCAGTACTTC. Amino acids: CASSQDLTGLDHEQYF.

Concerning this clonotype: A much larger clone differs from this one at a single base, so this may be a read error. The chain is built from TRBV3-1 and TRBJ2-5, with D maybe TRBD1 (6 bases). The CDR3 covers 15 residues. Germline CDR1 LGHDT, CDR2 YNNKEL (reference sequence). Trimming shortened V by 9 bases and J by 1 base, and 18 bases separated the two germline ends. The CDR3 sequence: CARSRTGQSQETQYF. Here the CDR3 DNA reads TGTGCCAGAAGCAGAACGGGACAAAGCCAAGAGACCCAGTACTTC.

The J gene is TRBJ1-1, the V gene TRBV28; D not certain. The CDR3 consists of 14 residues. Trimming shortened V by 4 bases and J by 0 bases, and 9 bases separated the two germline ends. Germline values: CDR1 MDHEN, CDR2 SYDVKM. The CDR3 protein is CASSSSGLNTEAFF. The CDR3 coding sequence is TGTGCCAGCAGTTCCTCCGGTTTGAACACTGAAGCTTTCTTT. Using reference TRBV28 and TRBJ1-1 for the parts outside the CDR3, the full variable domain is DVKVTQSSRYLVKRTGEKVFLECVQDMDHENMFWYRQDPGLGLRLIYFSYDVKMKEKGDIPEGYSVSREKKERFSLILESASTNQTSMYLCASSSSGLNTEAFFGQGTRLTVV.

This clonotype was found a few times. The junction differs from germline at one of its ends, possibly a read error. The genes are TRBV3-1 and TRBJ1-2; D is perhaps TRBD1 (5 bases). This CDR3 contains 14 residues. CDR1 and CDR2 (germline): LGHDT, YNNKEL (reference sequence). CDR3 bases: TGTGCCAACAGCCCCGGGACGGAAAACTATGGCTACACCTTC. Translated, it gives CANSPGTENYGYTF.

This clonotype showed up just a few times. Possible read error: a much larger clone is one base away. The chain combines TRBV4-1 with TRBJ1-4, with D unresolved. Germline V lookup: CDR1 MGHRA, CDR2 YSYEKL. The CDR3 covers 13 residues. CDR3 region: CAGSREVYEKLFF. CDR3 bases: TGCGCCGGCAGCCGAGAAGTCTATGAAAAACTGTTTTTT.

This clonotype has only a few counts. The V call is TRBV5-1, the J call TRBJ1-4, with TRBD1 identical over 7 bases. The V and J ends lost 4 bases and 5 bases, in that order; junction bases with no gene match: 8. CDR3 length equals 15 residues. CDR1 is SGHRS, CDR2 YFSETQ, per germline. Written as DNA, the CDR3 is TGCGCCAGCAGCGGGCGGGACAGTCTGAATGAAAAACTGTTTTTT. This codes for CASSGRDSLNEKLFF.

The V call is TRBV9, the J call TRBJ2-3, with 11 bases identical to TRBD2. The J segment lost 3 bases and the V segment lost 0 bases, leaving 12 bases of the junction unmatched. Per the germline V gene, CDR1 is SGDLS and CDR2 is YYNGEE. CDR3 length equals 19 residues. CDR3 sequence reads: CASSVADGLLAGGTDTQYF. The CDR3 region has the DNA TGTGCCAGCAGCGTAGCTGACGGTCTCTTAGCGGGAGGGACAGATACGCAGTATTTT. Supplemented by reference TRBV9 and TRBJ2-3, the full variable domain reads DSGVTQTPKHLITATGQRVTLRCSPRSGDLSVYWYQQSLDQGLQFLIQYYNGEERAKGNILERFSAQQFPDLHSELNLSSLELGDSALYFCASSVADGLLAGGTDTQYFGPGTRLTVL.

This clonotype was counted at least ten times. V usage is TRBV9 and J usage is TRBJ2-5, with D possibly TRBD2 on 6 matching bases. This CDR3 comprises 14 residues. Germline CDR1 is SGDLS and CDR2 is YYNGEE. The V gene lost 3 bases and the J gene lost 1 base, with 10 bases spanning the gap. CDR3 loop: CASSAGGTQETQYF. CDR3 in DNA: TGTGCCAGCAGCGCTGGAGGGACCCAAGAGACCCAGTACTTC.

This clonotype was seen a handful of times. The chain recombines TRBV10-3 with TRBJ2-5, with 10 positions matching TRBD2. The assigned J gene may be wrong: the sequence end matches TRBJ2-1 better. The CDR3 sequence is 14 residues long. Germline V CDR1 and CDR2: ENHRY, SYGVKD. In DNA, the CDR3 is TGTGCCATCAAAGGTCTAGCGGGAGTCGATGAGCAGTTCTTC. It encodes CAIKGLAGVDEQFF.